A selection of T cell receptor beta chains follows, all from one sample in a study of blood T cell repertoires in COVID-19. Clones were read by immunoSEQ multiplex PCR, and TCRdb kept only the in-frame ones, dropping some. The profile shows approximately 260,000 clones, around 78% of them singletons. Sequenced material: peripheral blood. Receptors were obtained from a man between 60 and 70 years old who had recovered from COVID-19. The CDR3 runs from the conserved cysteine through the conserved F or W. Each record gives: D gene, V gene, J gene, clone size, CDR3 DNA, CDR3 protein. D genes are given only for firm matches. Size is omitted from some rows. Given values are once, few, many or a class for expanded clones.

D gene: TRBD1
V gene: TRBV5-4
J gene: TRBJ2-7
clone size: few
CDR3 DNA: TGTGCCAGCAGCTTGGCCCCGACAGGGTACGAGCAGTACTTC
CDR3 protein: CASSLAPTGYEQYF

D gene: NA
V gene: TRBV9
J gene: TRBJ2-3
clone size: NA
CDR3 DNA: TGTGCCAGCAGCCAAACAGGGGGAGGGGATACGCAGTATTTT
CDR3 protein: CASSQTGGGDTQYF

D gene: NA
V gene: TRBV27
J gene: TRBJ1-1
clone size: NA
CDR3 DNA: TGTGCCAGCAGTCTGTGGGCCGTTCCCACTGGGGTGAGGGCTACTTCAGAAGCTTTCTTT
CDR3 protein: CASSLWAVPTGVRATSEAFF

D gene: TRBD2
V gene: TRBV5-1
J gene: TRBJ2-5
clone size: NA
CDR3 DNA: TGCGCCAGCAGCTTGGGACTAGCGGGGGGCCCCTCGTGGGAGACCCAGTACTTC
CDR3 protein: CASSLGLAGGPSWETQYF

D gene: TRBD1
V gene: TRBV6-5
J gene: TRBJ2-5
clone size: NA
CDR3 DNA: TGTGCCAGCAGGGGGGACAGGGCGGCCCAGTACTTC
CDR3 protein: CASRGDRAAQYF

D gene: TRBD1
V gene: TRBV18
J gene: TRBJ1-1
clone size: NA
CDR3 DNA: TGTGCCAGCTCCGGGACAGTGAACACTGAAGCTTTCTTT
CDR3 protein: CASSGTVNTEAFF

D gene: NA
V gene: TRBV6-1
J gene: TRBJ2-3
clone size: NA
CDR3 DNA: TGTGCCAGCAGTGATGAACCAGCGCAGTATTTT
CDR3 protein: CASSDEPAQYF

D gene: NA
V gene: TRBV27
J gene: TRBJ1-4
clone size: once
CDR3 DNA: TGTGCCAGCAGTTTATCGTTGGGGGCGTTCGGAAAACTGTTTTTT
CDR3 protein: CASSLSLGAFGKLFF

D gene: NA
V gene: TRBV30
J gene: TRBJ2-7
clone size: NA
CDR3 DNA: TGTGCCTGGAGTCCTGGTGGGCACGAGCAGTACTTC
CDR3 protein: CAWSPGGHEQYF

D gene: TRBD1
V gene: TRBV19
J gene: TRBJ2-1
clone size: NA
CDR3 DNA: TGTGCCAGTAGTATCGGACAGGGCCACAATGAGCAGTTCTTC
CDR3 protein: CASSIGQGHNEQFF

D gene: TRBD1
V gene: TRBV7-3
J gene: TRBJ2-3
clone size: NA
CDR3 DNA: TGTGCCAGCAGCCTAGGGGGACAGGGACGCACAGATACGCAGTATTTT
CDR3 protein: CASSLGGQGRTDTQYF

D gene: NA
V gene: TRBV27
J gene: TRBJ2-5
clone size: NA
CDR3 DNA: TGTGCCAGCAGTTTTAGGGGCGCTGCGACCCAGTACTTC
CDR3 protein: CASSFRGAATQYF

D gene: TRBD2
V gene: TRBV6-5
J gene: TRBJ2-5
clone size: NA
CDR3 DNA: TGTGCCAGCAGGGACACCGGGACTAGCGGGGGTAACCAGTACTTC
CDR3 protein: CASRDTGTSGGNQYF

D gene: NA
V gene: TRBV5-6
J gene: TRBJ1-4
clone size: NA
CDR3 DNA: TGTGCCAGCATCCTTGCAGGGGAGGGTGCGTCTAATGAAAAACTGTTTTTT
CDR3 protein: CASILAGEGASNEKLFF

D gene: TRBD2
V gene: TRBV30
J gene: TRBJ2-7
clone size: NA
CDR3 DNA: TGTGCCTGGAGTCCAACTAGCGGGGGCTACGAGCAGTACTTC
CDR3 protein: CAWSPTSGGYEQYF

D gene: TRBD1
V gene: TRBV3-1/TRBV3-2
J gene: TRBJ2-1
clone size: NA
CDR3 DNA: TGTGCCAGCAGCCATTGGGACAGGAGGTACAATGAGCAGTTCTTC
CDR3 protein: CASSHWDRRYNEQFF

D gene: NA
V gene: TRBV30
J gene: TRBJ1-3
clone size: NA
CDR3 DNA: TGTGCCTGGAGTGTTTACGGAGGGCTCTCTGGAAACACCATATATTTT
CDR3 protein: CAWSVYGGLSGNTIYF

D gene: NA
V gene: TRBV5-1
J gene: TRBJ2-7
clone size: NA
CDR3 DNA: TGCGCCAGCAGCCCGGGTTTCGCCGAGCAGTACTTC
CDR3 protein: CASSPGFAEQYF

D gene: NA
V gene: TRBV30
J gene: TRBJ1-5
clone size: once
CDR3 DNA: TGTGCCTGGAGTGACTCCCCCCAGGGGCGGTTGACCAGTCATAGCAATCAGCCCCAGCATTTT
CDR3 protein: CAWSDSPQGRLTSHSNQPQHF

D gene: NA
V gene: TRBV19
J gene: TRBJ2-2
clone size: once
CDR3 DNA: TGTGCCAGTAGTCCACAGGGAAACACCGGGGAGCTGTTTTTT
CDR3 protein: CASSPQGNTGELFF

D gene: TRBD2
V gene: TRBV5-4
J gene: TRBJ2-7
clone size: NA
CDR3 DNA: TGTGCCAGCAGCAAAGGACTAGCGGGGGGAGGCTACGAGCAGTACTTC
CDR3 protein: CASSKGLAGGGYEQYF

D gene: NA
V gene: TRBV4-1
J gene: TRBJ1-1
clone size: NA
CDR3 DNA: TGCGCCAGCAGCCAAGGGACACTTGGGGACACTGAAGCTTTCTTT
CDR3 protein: CASSQGTLGDTEAFF

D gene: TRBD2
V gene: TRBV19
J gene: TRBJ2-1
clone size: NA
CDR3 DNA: TGTGCCAGTAGTTCAACTAGCGGGAGCTACAATGAGCAGTTCTTC
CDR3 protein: CASSSTSGSYNEQFF

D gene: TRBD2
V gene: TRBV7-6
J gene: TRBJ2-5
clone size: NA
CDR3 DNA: TGTGCCAGCAGCCTCCGAGGACTAGCGGGAGTAGGGGAGACCCAGTACTTC
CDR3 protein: CASSLRGLAGVGETQYF

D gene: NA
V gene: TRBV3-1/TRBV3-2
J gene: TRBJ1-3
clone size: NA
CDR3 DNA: TGTGCCAGCAGCCCCCGTTACTCTGGAAACACCATATATTTT
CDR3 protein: CASSPRYSGNTIYF

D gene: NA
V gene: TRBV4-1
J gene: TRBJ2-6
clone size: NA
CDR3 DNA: TGCGCCAGCAGCCGGGAGGGGGTCGCTATTACTGGGGCCAACGTCCTGACTTTC
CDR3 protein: CASSREGVAITGANVLTF

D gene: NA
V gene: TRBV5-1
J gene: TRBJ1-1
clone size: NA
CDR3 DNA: TGCGCCAGCAGCCTGGATGCAGGGACTGAAGCTTTCTTT
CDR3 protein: CASSLDAGTEAFF

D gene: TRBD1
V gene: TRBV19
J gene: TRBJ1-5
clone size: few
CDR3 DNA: TGTGCCAGTAGTGACCTCGGGACAGGGCGGGATCAGCCCCAGCATTTT
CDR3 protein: CASSDLGTGRDQPQHF